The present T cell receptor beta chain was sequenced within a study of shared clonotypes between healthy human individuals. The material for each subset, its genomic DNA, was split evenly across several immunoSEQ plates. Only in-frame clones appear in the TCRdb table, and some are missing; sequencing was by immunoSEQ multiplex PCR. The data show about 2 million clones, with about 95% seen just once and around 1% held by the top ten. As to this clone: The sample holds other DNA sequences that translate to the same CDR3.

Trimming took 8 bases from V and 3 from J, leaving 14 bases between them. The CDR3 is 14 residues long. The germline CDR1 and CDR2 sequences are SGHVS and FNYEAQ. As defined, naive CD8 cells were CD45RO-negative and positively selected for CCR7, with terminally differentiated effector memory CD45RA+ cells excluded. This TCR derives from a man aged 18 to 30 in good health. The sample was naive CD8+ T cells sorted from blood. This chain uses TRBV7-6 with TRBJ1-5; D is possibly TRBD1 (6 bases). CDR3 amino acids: CASSPGGFNQPQHF. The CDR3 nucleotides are TGTGCCAGCTCCCCCGGGGGCTTCAATCAGCCCCAGCATTTT.